This TCR beta chain was retrieved from a study of shared clonotypes between healthy human individuals. Study overall: The study drew on a couple of women and a few men aged 18 to 49 as donors. The study's findings and limits: The genetic and exposure-history diversity represented was limited by few donors. Several donors had around 5.2% of their naive CD4 clonotypes in common.

Deep-level assay runs were performed. The assay was immunoSEQ multiplex PCR, and TCRdb's table has in-frame clones only and misses some. The top ten clones hold over 0.09% of a sample with about 590,000 clones, about 95% of them seen once. On this clone: Its target is not known.

Terminally differentiated effector memory CD45RA+ cells were excluded by CCR7 positive selection of CD45RO-negative cells. This TCR derives from a woman in her twenties or thirties in good health. Sequenced: naive CD8+ T cells sorted from blood.

As DNA, the CDR3 is TGTGCCAGCAGTTTACCGGGACAGAACACCGGGGAGCTGTTTTTT. It translates to CASSLPGQNTGELFF. The V gene is TRBV28, the J gene TRBJ2-2, with D possibly matching TRBD1 (6 bases). With 2 bases removed from V and 1 base from J, the gap between germline ends came to 8 bases. The CDR3 sequence is 15 residues long. Germline values: CDR1 MDHEN, CDR2 SYDVKM.